Following are 27 T cell receptor beta chains from one sample sequenced in a study of cytomegalovirus exposure and HLA in healthy donors. The PCR had 60 Vbeta and 13 Jbeta primers. Clones were read by immunoSEQ multiplex PCR, and TCRdb kept only the in-frame ones, dropping some. Of roughly 180,000 clones listed, 65% to 85% are singletons. The sequencing sample was made of PBMCs. The receptors were gathered from a woman in her late teens or twenties in good health and CMV-seronegative.

Concerning this clone itself: The limits of the CDR3 on the DNA are not certain, so only TCRdb's listed CDR3 is given. The chain couples TRBV6-5 to TRBJ2-7; the table's D call, TRBD1, was not checked against the DNA. CDR1 and CDR2 from the germline V gene are MNHEY and SVGAGI. Counting both end residues, the CDR3 totals 15 amino acids. CDR3 protein: CASSFGPGVAYEQYF.

The rearrangement links TRBV5-1 to TRBJ1-1; D uncertain. Between the trimmed V and J ends, which lost 1 base and 1 base, there was a span of 14 bases. The CDR3 spans 16 residues. Germline CDR1 reads SGHRS; CDR2 reads YFSETQ. The CDR3 DNA is TGCGCCAGCAGCTTGTATGGTACCCCAGGGAACACTGAAGCTTTCTTT. Its protein is CASSLYGTPGNTEAFF. Looking up the rest from reference TRBV5-1 and TRBJ1-1 gives the full variable domain: KAGVTQTPRYLIKTRGQQVTLSCSPISGHRSVSWYQQTPGQGLQFLFEYFSETQRNKGNFPGRFSGRQFSNSRSEMNVSTLELGDSALYLCASSLYGTPGNTEAFFGQGTRLTVV.

This chain links TRBV7-9 with TRBJ2-1; D might be TRBD1 (5 bases). The CDR3 spans 14 residues. Trimming pared 3 bases from V and 6 bases from J, leaving 12 bases between. CDR1 SEHNR and CDR2 FQNEAQ come from the germline V gene (reference sequence). The CDR3 DNA sequence: TGTGCCAGCAGCTTCTACCAACAGGCCAATGAGCAGTTCTTC. Residues: CASSFYQQANEQFF.

The J gene is TRBJ1-2, the V gene TRBV27; a possible D gene is TRBD1 (6 bases). Germline CDR1 is MNHEY and CDR2 is SMNVEV (reference sequence). Trimming stripped 6 bases from V and 5 bases from J, with 13 bases between. This CDR3 has 13 amino acids. The CDR3 bases are TGTGCCAGCAGCAAACAGGGAAGGTATGGCTACACCTTC. Protein: CASSKQGRYGYTF.

V is TRBV7-6 and J is TRBJ2-2, with 13 positions matching TRBD2. Trimming took 11 bases from V and 4 from J; bases not matched to a gene: 7. Germline CDR1 reads SGHVS; CDR2 reads FNYEAQ. The CDR3 contains 15 residues. The CDR3 nucleotides are TGTGCCCAGCGTTGGACTAGCGGGAGCACCGGGGAGCTGTTTTTT. This gives the protein CAQRWTSGSTGELFF.

The V call is TRBV6-5, the J call TRBJ2-5; D gene unclear. The CDR3 is 13 amino acids. Between the trimmed V and J ends, which lost 2 bases and 3 bases, there was a span of 7 bases. Germline V lookup: CDR1 MNHEY, CDR2 SVGAGI. The DNA for the CDR3 is TGTGCCAGCAGTTACGCTCTAAAAGAGACCCAGTACTTC. Protein: CASSYALKETQYF.

This chain uses TRBV6-1 with TRBJ1-2; the match to TRBD1 covers 9 bases. The CDR3 is made up of 13 amino acids. Germline V gives CDR1 MNHNS, CDR2 SASEGT. V lost 6 bases and J lost 7; bases outside the gene matches: 6. CDR3: CASSRGTGSGYTF. The CDR3 DNA reads as TGTGCCAGCAGCCGGGGGACAGGGAGTGGCTACACCTTC.

This clone was detected only once. The chain links TRBV30 to TRBJ1-2; 9 nucleotides match TRBD1. The V and J ends lost 4 bases and 8 bases, in that order; junction bases with no gene match: 5. Germline-derived CDR1 and CDR2 are GTSNPN and SVGIG (reference sequence). The length of the CDR3 is 12 residues. DNA of the CDR3: TGTGCCTGGACCCGGACAGGGGAAGGCTACACCTTC. Translated, it gives CAWTRTGEGYTF.

This chain connects TRBV2 to TRBJ2-5; 9 bases are a match to TRBD2. The CDR3 runs to 14 residues. Trimming removed 8 bases from V and 3 bases from J; junction bases left unmatched: 7. Germline V CDR1 and CDR2: SNHLY, FYNNEI. CDR3: CASGSSGTKETQYF. In nucleotides, the CDR3 is TGTGCCAGCGGTTCTAGCGGGACCAAAGAGACCCAGTACTTC.

In its sample, this clone was seen once. As DNA, the CDR3 is TGTGCCAGTAGTATAGATATGGGACTTACCTACGAGCAGTACTTC. It is translated as CASSIDMGLTYEQYF. The rearrangement uses TRBV19 and TRBJ2-7; maybe TRBD2 (6 bases). Trimming shortened V by 0 bases and J by 2 bases, and 11 bases separated the two germline ends. The CDR3 extends over 15 amino acids. The V gene's germline CDR1 is LNHDA and CDR2 SQIVND (reference sequence).

The J gene is TRBJ2-7, the V gene TRBV6-5; 7 bases are a match to TRBD2. Germline V lookup: CDR1 MNHEY, CDR2 SVGAGI. There are 15 residues in the CDR3. V lost 2 bases and J lost 0; bases outside the gene matches: 4. Here the CDR3 DNA reads TGTGCCAGCAGTTACCGGCGGGAGAACTCCTACGAGCAGTACTTC. This sequence encodes CASSYRRENSYEQYF.

The V gene is TRBV5-1, the J gene TRBJ1-2; D not resolved. The germline V gene has CDR1 SGHRS and CDR2 YFSETQ. The CDR3 is 12 amino acids. With 5 bases removed from V and 1 base from J, the gap between germline ends came to 6 bases. The CDR3 DNA sequence: TGCGCCAGCAGAGAGATTAACTATGGCTACACCTTC. The encoded protein is CASREINYGYTF.

The genes are TRBV28 and TRBJ1-2, with TRBD1 identical over 7 bases. This CDR3 contains 17 residues. The trim removed 5 bases at V and 3 bases at J, leaving 15 bases unmatched. CDR1 and CDR2 from the germline V gene are MDHEN and SYDVKM. CDR3 DNA: TGTGCCAGCAGTGGGGATGGCCTTGACAGGGTGGACTATGGCTACACCTTC. Protein: CASSGDGLDRVDYGYTF.

The chain uses TRBV29-1 and TRBJ2-7; TRBD2 matches at 10 bases. Germline CDR1 SQVTM, CDR2 ANQGSEA. Losses at the gene ends were 7 bases for V and 1 base for J; bases not matched to a gene: 4. The CDR3 sequence is 13 residues long. CDR3 sequence reads: CSAWGLASYEQYF. For the CDR3, the DNA is TGCAGCGCTTGGGGACTAGCGTCCTACGAGCAGTACTTC.

The chain recombines TRBV27 with TRBJ2-3; 11 positions agree with TRBD2. From germline, CDR1 is MNHEY and CDR2 SMNVEV (reference sequence). The CDR3 extends over 15 amino acids. Trimming cost V 3 bases and J 3 bases; bases outside gene matches: 2. The CDR3 loop reads CASSFIAGGTDTQYF. Written as DNA, the CDR3 is TGTGCCAGCAGTTTTATAGCGGGAGGGACAGATACGCAGTATTTT.

CDR3 nucleotides: TGTGCCAGCAGCTTGACGGACAAGAACACTGAAGCTTTCTTT. It is translated as CASSLTDKNTEAFF. The chain recombines TRBV7-2 with TRBJ1-1, with D perhaps TRBD1 (5 bases). Germline V gives CDR1 SGHTA, CDR2 FQGNSA. This CDR3 region has 14 residues. Trimming took off 3 bases at V and 1 base at J, with 9 bases between the two ends.

The chain joins TRBV6-4 to TRBJ2-1; TRBD2 agrees at 7 bases. Unmatched junction bases numbered 11, after V lost 4 bases and J lost 5 bases. There are 16 residues in the CDR3. Germline CDR1 is MRHNA and CDR2 is SNTAGT. DNA of the CDR3: TGTGCCAGCAGTGTTGATTCGGCGGGAGCGCACAATGAGCAGTTCTTC. Translating gives CASSVDSAGAHNEQFF.

The chain uses TRBV6-4 and TRBJ2-3, with 8 bases identical to TRBD2. The germline V gene encodes CDR1 MRHNA and CDR2 SNTAGT. With 0 bases clipped from V and 3 bases from J, the junction kept 8 bases outside the gene matches. This CDR3 comprises 17 residues. This CDR3 is CASSDSGGGRMTDTQYF. The CDR3 DNA is TGTGCCAGCAGTGACTCCGGCGGGGGGCGGATGACAGATACGCAGTATTTT.

This sequence joins TRBV5-4 and TRBJ2-3, with D uncertain. CDR3 length: 12 residues. CDR1 and CDR2 (germline): SGHNT, YYREEE (reference sequence). The V gene lost 0 bases and the J gene lost 6 bases, with 5 bases spanning the gap. The CDR3 DNA reads as TGTGCCAGCAGCTTGGTTTCGGATACGCAGTATTTT. It translates to CASSLVSDTQYF. The complete variable domain, with remaining parts taken from reference TRBV5-4 and TRBJ2-3, reads ETGVTQSPTHLIKTRGQQVTLRCSSQSGHNTVSWYQQALGQGPQFIFQYYREEENGRGNFPPRFSGLQFPNYSSELNVNALELDDSALYLCASSLVSDTQYFGPGTRLTVL.

As DNA, the CDR3 is TGTGCCAGCAGTTTAGACCGACAGACCTACAATGAGCAGTTCTTC. This encodes CASSLDRQTYNEQFF. The chain joins TRBV28 to TRBJ2-1; D possibly corresponds to TRBD1 (5 bases). CDR3 size: 15 residues. The germline V and J ends were trimmed by 2 bases and 2 bases, with 10 bases remaining between them. The germline V gene has CDR1 MDHEN and CDR2 SYDVKM.

The chain has TRBV7-2 and TRBJ2-1; 7 nucleotides align to TRBD1. V gave up 5 bases and J gave up 8 bases; unmatched junction bases: 12. The CDR3 spans 15 residues. Germline CDR1 reads SGHTA; CDR2 reads FQGNSA. CDR3 residues: CASSLPGAGGHEQFF. The CDR3 DNA reads as TGTGCCAGCAGCCTACCCGGGGCAGGGGGTCATGAGCAGTTCTTC. Using reference TRBV7-2 and TRBJ2-1 for the parts outside the CDR3, the full variable domain is GAGVSQSPSNKVTEKGKDVELRCDPISGHTALYWYRQSLGQGLEFLIYFQGNSAPDKSGLPSDRFSAERTGGSVSTLTIQRTQQEDSAVYLCASSLPGAGGHEQFFGPGTRLTVL.

The chain employs TRBV6-1 and TRBJ1-6; D is uncertain. Germline CDR1 MNHNS, CDR2 SASEGT. The CDR3 has 14 amino acids. V shed 4 bases and J shed 5 bases, with 9 bases lying between them. CDR3 nucleotides: TGTGCCAGCAGTGGTCACAGAAATAATTCACCCCTCCACTTT. Its protein product is CASSGHRNNSPLHF.

The V gene is TRBV7-9, the J gene TRBJ2-7, with 7 bases fitting TRBD1. After removal of 3 bases from V and 0 bases from J, the junction contained 8 bases not matched to a gene. The CDR3 is 16 residues long. Germline assignment: CDR1 SEHNR and CDR2 FQNEAQ (reference sequence). The CDR3 loop is CASSLLTGKSSYEQYF. The DNA for the CDR3 is TGTGCCAGCAGCTTGCTGACAGGGAAGAGCTCCTACGAGCAGTACTTC.

This chain joins TRBV7-2 and TRBJ1-4; D possibly corresponds to TRBD1 (5 bases). There are 14 residues in the CDR3. CDR1 and CDR2 from the germline V gene are SGHTA and FQGNSA. V was clipped by 6 bases and J by 3 bases, with 11 bases between them. In DNA form, the CDR3 reads TGTGCCAGCAGTCAGGGCAGGTCTAATGAAAAACTGTTTTTT. Protein sequence: CASSQGRSNEKLFF.

V gene TRBV7-8 combines with J gene TRBJ2-5; no clear D gene. This CDR3 has 11 residues. Germline-derived CDR1 and CDR2 are SGHVS and FQNEAQ. V lost 5 bases and J 5 bases, leaving 6 bases between the germline ends. In nucleotides, the CDR3 is TGTGCCAGCAGCCCGGTTGAGACCCAGTACTTC. Its protein product is CASSPVETQYF.

In its sample, this clone was seen a few times. CDR3: CASSLGLAVLKQETQYF. The DNA for the CDR3 is TGTGCCAGCAGCTTAGGTCTAGCGGTCTTAAAACAAGAGACCCAGTACTTC. The rearrangement links TRBV11-3 to TRBJ2-5; 7 nucleotides align to TRBD2. V trimming: 1 base; J trimming: 2 bases; junction bases outside the gene matches: 10. The CDR3 is 17 amino acids. Germline V gene data show CDR1 as SGHNT and CDR2 as YENEEA.

CDR3 nucleotides: TGTGCCAGCAGTTCCCCCTTTTCCGGTAACGAAAAACTGTTTTTT. Translation gives CASSSPFSGNEKLFF. This chain connects TRBV28 to TRBJ1-4; D gene ambiguous. With 4 bases removed from V and 8 bases from J, the gap between germline ends came to 17 bases. Looked up from germline, CDR1 is MDHEN and CDR2 is SYDVKM. The CDR3 consists of 15 residues.